A single sample is the source of the 18 T cell receptor beta chains below, sequenced in a study of blood T cell repertoires in COVID-19. TCRdb's copy holds only in-frame clones and misses some; the assay was immunoSEQ multiplex PCR. Of roughly 250,000 clones listed, about nine tenths are singletons. Sequencing was performed on peripheral blood. These receptors came from a woman in her 30s with COVID-19, enrolled during active disease.

J is TRBJ2-5 and V is TRBV5-1; D not resolved. This CDR3 comprises 12 residues. V shed 5 bases and J shed 1 base, with 6 bases lying between them. Germline loops: CDR1 SGHRS, CDR2 YFSETQ. The CDR3 DNA sequence: TGCGCCAGCAGTACGGGCCAAGAGACCCAGTACTTC. Translating gives CASSTGQETQYF.

The chain joins TRBV5-6 to TRBJ1-3; D gene ambiguous. Germline-derived CDR1 and CDR2 are SGHDT and YYEEEE. The CDR3 has 14 residues. Trimming removed 4 bases at V and 0 bases at J, with 8 bases between. CDR3 amino acids: CASSPLHSGNTIYF. CDR3 nucleotides: TGTGCCAGCAGCCCACTCCACTCTGGAAACACCATATATTTT. Based on the CDR3 plus reference TRBV5-6 and TRBJ1-3, the full variable domain is DAGVTQSPTHLIKTRGQQVTLRCSPKSGHDTVSWYQQALGQGPQFIFQYYEEEERQRGNFPDRFSGHQFPNYSSELNVNALLLGDSALYLCASSPLHSGNTIYFGEGSWLTVV.

The rearrangement joins TRBV4-1 to TRBJ2-7; 7 nucleotides align to TRBD2. Trimming removed 4 bases from V and 0 bases from J; junction bases left unmatched: 9. Germline CDR1 and CDR2: MGHRA and YSYEKL. This CDR3 has 16 amino acids. The CDR3 loop reads CASSPTLAVTSYEQYF. In nucleotides, the CDR3 is TGCGCCAGCAGCCCCACCCTAGCGGTCACCTCCTACGAGCAGTACTTC.

V is TRBV29-1 and J is TRBJ2-7; possible D gene TRBD2, 7 bases. The V gene lost 8 bases and the J gene lost 0 bases, with 20 bases spanning the gap. CDR1 SQVTM and CDR2 ANQGSEA come from the germline V gene. CDR3 length equals 15 residues. CDR3 coding DNA: TGCAGCCCAGGGAGGGGGGACGACAGCTCCTACGAGCAGTACTTC. Protein sequence: CSPGRGDDSSYEQYF.

The sample holds a few counts of this clone. The rearrangement links TRBV27 to TRBJ2-7; D gene uncertain. V lost 1 base and J lost 0, with 16 bases in between. Germline V lookup: CDR1 MNHEY, CDR2 SMNVEV (reference sequence). The length of the CDR3 is 17 residues. Here the CDR3 DNA reads TGTGCCAGCAGTTTATTCCCAACAGACCTGTTCTCCTACGAGCAGTACTTC. This gives the protein CASSLFPTDLFSYEQYF.

The chain joins TRBV7-2 to TRBJ2-1; the match to TRBD2 covers 12 bases. J was trimmed by 3 bases and V by 4 bases; bases with no gene match: 10. The V gene's germline CDR1 is SGHTA and CDR2 FQGNSA. This CDR3 has 18 residues. Written as DNA, the CDR3 is TGTGCCAGCAGCTCCCAACGGACTAGCGGGGCTATCTACAATGAGCAGTTCTTC. It encodes CASSSQRTSGAIYNEQFF.

The chain is built from TRBV3-1 (or the pseudogene TRBV3-2) and TRBJ2-1; 8 bases are shared with TRBD1. The CDR3 covers 16 residues. Germline V CDR1 and CDR2: LGHDT, YNNKEL (reference sequence). The V segment lost 2 bases and the J segment 3 bases; nucleotides outside the gene matches: 6. The CDR3 DNA follows: TGTGCCAGCAGCCAAACCGGGACAGGTAACTACAATGAGCAGTTCTTC. The encoded protein is CASSQTGTGNYNEQFF.

The V gene is TRBV3-1 (or the pseudogene TRBV3-2), the J gene TRBJ2-7; D ambiguous. This CDR3 is built from 12 residues. The germline V gene encodes CDR1 LGHDT and CDR2 YNNKEL (reference sequence). V lost 5 bases and J 7 bases, leaving 12 bases between the germline ends. Here the CDR3 DNA reads TGTGCCAGCAGCAGCGAATTGAGGGAGCAGTACTTC. Its protein is CASSSELREQYF.

The rearrangement links TRBV13 to TRBJ1-1; 8 nucleotides align to TRBD1. The CDR3 has 15 residues. J was trimmed by 4 bases and V by 5 bases; bases with no gene match: 9. The germline V gene has CDR1 PRHDT and CDR2 FYEKMQ (reference sequence). CDR3 bases: TGTGCCAGCAGCCCCCGACAGGGGATGAGCACTGAAGCTTTCTTT. Its translation: CASSPRQGMSTEAFF.

The CDR3 reads CASSHRGQGVRNEQYF. The DNA for the CDR3 is TGTGCCAGCAGCCATCGCGGACAGGGCGTTAGGAACGAGCAGTACTTC. The V gene is TRBV3-1 (or the pseudogene TRBV3-2), the J gene TRBJ2-7; TRBD1 aligns across 8 bases. Per the germline V gene, CDR1 is LGHDT and CDR2 is YNNKEL (reference sequence). CDR3 length equals 16 residues. Germline trimming cut 3 bases from V and 5 bases from J; bases unmatched to any gene: 12.

The V gene is TRBV6-5, the J gene TRBJ1-1; D call uncertain. In germline, CDR1 is MNHEY, CDR2 SVGAGI. The CDR3 is 14 residues long. V was trimmed by 6 bases and J by 1 base, leaving 12 bases between them. CDR3: CASSRRGSNTEAFF. CDR3 nucleotides: TGTGCCAGCAGCAGACGGGGATCGAACACTGAAGCTTTCTTT.

The chain has TRBV30 and TRBJ1-1, with TRBD1 identical over 7 bases. From germline, CDR1 is GTSNPN and CDR2 SVGIG (reference sequence). J was trimmed by 5 bases and V by 4 bases; bases with no gene match: 16. This CDR3 has 16 amino acids. CDR3 sequence reads: CAWIRRQGVSRTEAFF. The CDR3 nucleotides are TGTGCCTGGATCCGTAGACAGGGAGTCTCCAGAACTGAAGCTTTCTTT.

The chain recombines TRBV11-2 with TRBJ2-7; 11 nucleotides align to TRBD2. CDR1 and CDR2 from the germline V gene are SGHAT and FQNNGV. V was pared by 3 bases and J by 2 bases, with 3 bases of the junction left unmatched. The CDR3 has 15 residues. CDR3 DNA: TGTGCCAGCAGCTTCTCTAGCGGGGGGACCTACGAGCAGTACTTC. Protein sequence: CASSFSSGGTYEQYF.

The gene calls are TRBV7-7 and TRBJ2-3; 9 positions match TRBD1. After removal of 3 bases from V and 5 bases from J, the junction contained 0 bases not matched to a gene. This CDR3 region has 13 residues. Germline values: CDR1 SSHAT, CDR2 FNYEAQ (reference sequence). The CDR3 DNA is TGTGCCAGCAGCTTGACAGGGGGAGATACGCAGTATTTT. Translating gives CASSLTGGDTQYF.

J is TRBJ1-1 and V is TRBV5-1, with D perhaps matching TRBD1 (6 bases). Trimming shortened V by 4 bases and J by 6 bases, and 19 bases separated the two germline ends. Germline values: CDR1 SGHRS, CDR2 YFSETQ. This CDR3 has 15 amino acids. Written as DNA, the CDR3 is TGCGCCAGCAGCATACTACAGGGCGGGTCGGCTGAAGCTTTCTTT. Its protein is CASSILQGGSAEAFF.

This chain joins TRBV4-1 and TRBJ2-3; 8 bases match TRBD2. The junction had 5 bases not matched to a gene; V was cut back by 3 bases and J by 3 bases. Germline values: CDR1 MGHRA, CDR2 YSYEKL. The CDR3 runs 15 residues. CDR3 nucleotides: TGCGCCAGCAGCCAGGCGGGGGGTTGGACAGATACGCAGTATTTT. It codes for CASSQAGGWTDTQYF.

This rearrangement joins TRBV4-1 to TRBJ2-3; 9 bases match TRBD2. This CDR3 contains 17 residues. V lost 3 bases to trimming and J lost 4 bases; unmatched junction nucleotides: 11. The germline gives CDR1 MGHRA, CDR2 YSYEKL. The CDR3: CASSQAGAGGRADTQYF. As DNA, the CDR3 is TGCGCCAGCAGCCAGGCGGGAGCGGGGGGTCGGGCAGATACGCAGTATTTT.

The chain joins TRBV5-4 to TRBJ2-7; TRBD1 might be the D (7 bases). Germline CDR1 is SGHNT and CDR2 is YYREEE (reference sequence). The V end lost 4 bases, the J end lost 6 bases, and 14 bases lay between the germline ends. The CDR3 is 13 residues long. CDR3 protein: CASSAGQFPEQYF. The CDR3 DNA reads as TGTGCCAGCAGCGCGGGACAGTTCCCCGAGCAGTACTTC.